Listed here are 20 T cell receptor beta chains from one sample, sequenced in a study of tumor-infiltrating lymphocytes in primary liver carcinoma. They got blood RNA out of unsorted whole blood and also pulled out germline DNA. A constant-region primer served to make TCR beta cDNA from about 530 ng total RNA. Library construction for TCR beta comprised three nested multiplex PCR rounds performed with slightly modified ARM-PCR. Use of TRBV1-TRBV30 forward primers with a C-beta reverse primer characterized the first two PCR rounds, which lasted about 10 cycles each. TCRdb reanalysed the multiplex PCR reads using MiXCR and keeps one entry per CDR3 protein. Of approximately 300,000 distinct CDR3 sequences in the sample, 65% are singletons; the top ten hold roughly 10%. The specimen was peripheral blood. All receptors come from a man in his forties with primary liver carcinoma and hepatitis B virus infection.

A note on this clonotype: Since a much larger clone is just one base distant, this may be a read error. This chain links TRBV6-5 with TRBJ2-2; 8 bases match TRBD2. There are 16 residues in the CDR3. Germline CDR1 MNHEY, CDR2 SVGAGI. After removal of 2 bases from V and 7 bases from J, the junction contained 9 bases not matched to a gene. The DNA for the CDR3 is TGTGCCAGCAGTTACGCAGCGGGAGAGAAGATCGGGGAGCTGTTTTTT. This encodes CASSYAAGEKIGELFF.

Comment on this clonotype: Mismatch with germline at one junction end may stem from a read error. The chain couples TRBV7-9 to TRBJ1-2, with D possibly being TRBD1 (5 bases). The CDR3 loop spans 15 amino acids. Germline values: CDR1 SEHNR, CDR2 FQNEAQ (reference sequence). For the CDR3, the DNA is TGTGCCAGCAGTTTACAGACAGTAGCTAACTATGGCTACATCTTC. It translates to CASSLQTVANYGYIF.

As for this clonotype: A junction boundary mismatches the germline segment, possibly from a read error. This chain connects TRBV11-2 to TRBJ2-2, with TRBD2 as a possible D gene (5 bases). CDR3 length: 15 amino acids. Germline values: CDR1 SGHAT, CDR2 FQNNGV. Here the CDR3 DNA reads TGTGCCAGCAGCTCTTTGGGCAGGCCATCCGGGAAGCTGTTTTTT. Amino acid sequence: CASSSLGRPSGKLFF.

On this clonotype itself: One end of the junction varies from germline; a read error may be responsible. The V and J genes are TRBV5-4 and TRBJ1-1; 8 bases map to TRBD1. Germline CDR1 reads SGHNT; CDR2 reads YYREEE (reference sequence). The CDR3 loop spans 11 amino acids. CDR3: CARRTGYEAFF. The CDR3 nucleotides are TGTGCCCGCAGGACAGGGTATGAAGCTTTCTTT. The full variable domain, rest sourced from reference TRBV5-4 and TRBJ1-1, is ETGVTQSPTHLIKTRGQQVTLRCSSQSGHNTVSWYQQALGQGPQFIFQYYREEENGRGNFPPRFSGLQFPNYSSELNVNALELDDSALYLCARRTGYEAFFGQGTRLTVV.

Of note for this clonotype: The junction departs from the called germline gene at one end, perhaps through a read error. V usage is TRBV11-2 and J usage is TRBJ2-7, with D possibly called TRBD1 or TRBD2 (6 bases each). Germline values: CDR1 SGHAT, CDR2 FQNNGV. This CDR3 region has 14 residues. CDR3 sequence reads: CVSSSRLGGYDQYF. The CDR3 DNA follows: TGTGTCAGCAGCTCAAGACTAGGGGGGTACGATCAGTACTTC.

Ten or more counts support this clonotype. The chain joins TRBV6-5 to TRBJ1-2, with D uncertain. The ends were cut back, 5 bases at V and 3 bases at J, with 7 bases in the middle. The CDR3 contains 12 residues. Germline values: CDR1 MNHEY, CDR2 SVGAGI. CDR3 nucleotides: TGTGCCAGCAGTGACACGCACTATGGCTACACCTTC. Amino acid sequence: CASSDTHYGYTF.

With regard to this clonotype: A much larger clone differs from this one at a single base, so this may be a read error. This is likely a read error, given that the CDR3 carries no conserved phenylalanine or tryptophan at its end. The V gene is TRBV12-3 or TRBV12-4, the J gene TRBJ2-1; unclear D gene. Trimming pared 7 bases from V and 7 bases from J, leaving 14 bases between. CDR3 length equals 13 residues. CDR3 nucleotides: TGTGCCAGCACCCCAACCCGGGTGAATGAGCAGTTCCTC. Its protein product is CASTPTRVNEQFL.

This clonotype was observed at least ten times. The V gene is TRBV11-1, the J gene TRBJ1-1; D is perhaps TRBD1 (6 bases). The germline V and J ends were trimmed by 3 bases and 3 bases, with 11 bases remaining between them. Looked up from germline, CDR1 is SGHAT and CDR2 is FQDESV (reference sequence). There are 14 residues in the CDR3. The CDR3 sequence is CASSFTGPDTEAFF. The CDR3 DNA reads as TGTGCCAGCAGCTTTACAGGGCCCGACACTGAAGCTTTCTTT.

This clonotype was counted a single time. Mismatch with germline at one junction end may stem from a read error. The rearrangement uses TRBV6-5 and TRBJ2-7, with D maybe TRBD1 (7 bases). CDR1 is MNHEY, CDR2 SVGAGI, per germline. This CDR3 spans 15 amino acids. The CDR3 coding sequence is TGTGACAGCAGTTACCCGCCAGGGGGGTTTTACGAGCAGTACTTC. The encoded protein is CDSSYPPGGFYEQYF.

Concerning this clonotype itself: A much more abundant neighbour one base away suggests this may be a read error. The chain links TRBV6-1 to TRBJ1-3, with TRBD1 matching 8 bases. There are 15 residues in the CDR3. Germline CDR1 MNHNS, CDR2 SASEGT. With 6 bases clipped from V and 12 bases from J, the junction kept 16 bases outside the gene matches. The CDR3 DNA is TGTGCCAGCAGACCCGGACAGGGTACGGCTACCATCATATATTTT. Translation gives CASRPGQGTATIIYF.

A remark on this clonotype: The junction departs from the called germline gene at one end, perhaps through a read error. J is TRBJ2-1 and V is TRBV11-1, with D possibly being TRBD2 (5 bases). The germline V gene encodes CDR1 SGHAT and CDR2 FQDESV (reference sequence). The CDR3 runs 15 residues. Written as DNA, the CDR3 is TGTGCCAGTAGCCTAGCCCGCGAGGGATACAATGGGCAGTTCTTC. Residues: CASSLAREGYNGQFF.

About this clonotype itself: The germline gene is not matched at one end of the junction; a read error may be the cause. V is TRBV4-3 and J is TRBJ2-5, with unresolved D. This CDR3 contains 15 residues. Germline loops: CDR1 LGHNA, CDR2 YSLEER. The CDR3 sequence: CASSQAVAYQETQYF. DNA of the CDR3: TGCGCCAGCAGCCAAGCTGTGGCCTACCAAGAGACTCAGTACTTC.

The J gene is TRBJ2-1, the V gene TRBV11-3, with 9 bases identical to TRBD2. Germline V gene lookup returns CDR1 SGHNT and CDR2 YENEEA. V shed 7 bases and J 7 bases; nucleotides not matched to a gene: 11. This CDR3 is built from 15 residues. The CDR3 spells CASILGGGRANEQFF. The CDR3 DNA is TGTGCCAGCATTTTAGGGGGCGGGAGGGCTAATGAGCAGTTCTTC.

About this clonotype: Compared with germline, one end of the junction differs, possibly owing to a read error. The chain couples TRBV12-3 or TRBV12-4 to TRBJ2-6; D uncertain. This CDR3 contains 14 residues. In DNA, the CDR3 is TGTGCCAGCAGTTTAGTCCCTAGGGCCATCGTCCTGACTTTC. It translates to CASSLVPRAIVLTF.

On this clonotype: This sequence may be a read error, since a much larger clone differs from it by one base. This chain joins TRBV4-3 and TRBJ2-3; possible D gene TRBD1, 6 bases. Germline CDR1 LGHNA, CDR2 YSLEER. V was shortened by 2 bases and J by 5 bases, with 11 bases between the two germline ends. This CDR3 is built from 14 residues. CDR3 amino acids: CASSQSGAEDTQYF. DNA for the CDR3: TGCGCCAGCAGCCAATCAGGGGCAGAAGATACGCAGTATTTT.

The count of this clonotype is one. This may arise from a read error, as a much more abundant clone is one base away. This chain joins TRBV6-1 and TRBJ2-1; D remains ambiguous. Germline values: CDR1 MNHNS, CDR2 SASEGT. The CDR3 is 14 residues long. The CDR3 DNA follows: TGTGTCAGCAGTGAACAAAGGGAATACAATGAGCAGTTCTTC. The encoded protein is CVSSEQREYNEQFF.

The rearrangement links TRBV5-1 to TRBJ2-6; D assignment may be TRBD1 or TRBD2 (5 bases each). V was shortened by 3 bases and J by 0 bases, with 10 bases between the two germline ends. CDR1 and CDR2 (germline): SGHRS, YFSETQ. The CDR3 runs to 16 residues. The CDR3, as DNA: TGCGCCAGCAGCTGGGAGACAGTCTCTGGGGCCAACGTCCTGACTTTC. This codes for CASSWETVSGANVLTF.

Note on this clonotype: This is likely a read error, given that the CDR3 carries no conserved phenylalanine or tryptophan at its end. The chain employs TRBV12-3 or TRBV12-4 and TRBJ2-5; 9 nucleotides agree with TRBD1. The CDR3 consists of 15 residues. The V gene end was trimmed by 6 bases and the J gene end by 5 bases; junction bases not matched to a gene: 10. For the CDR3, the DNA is TGTGCCAGCAGGCCCGGGACAGGGCTGAAGGAGACCCAGTACTAC. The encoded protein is CASRPGTGLKETQYY.

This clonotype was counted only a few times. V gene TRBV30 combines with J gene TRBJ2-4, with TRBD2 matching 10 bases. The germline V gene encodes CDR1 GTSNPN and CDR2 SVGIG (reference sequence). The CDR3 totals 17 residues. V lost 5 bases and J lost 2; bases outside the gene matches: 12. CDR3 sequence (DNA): TGTGCCTGGGGTAGCGAGCGGGAGGGCGCTTCCAAAAACATTCAGTACTTC. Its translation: CAWGSEREGASKNIQYF.

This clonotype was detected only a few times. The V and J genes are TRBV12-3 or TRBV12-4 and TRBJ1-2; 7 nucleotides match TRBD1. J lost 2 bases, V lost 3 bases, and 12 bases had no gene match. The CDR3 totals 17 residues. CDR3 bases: TGTGCCAGCAGTTTGGATAGGACAGGCAGTTACAACTATGGCTACACCTTC. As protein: CASSLDRTGSYNYGYTF.